These 32 T cell receptor beta chains were sequenced from one sample in a study of type 1 regulatory T cells. Antigens of these TCRs are unknown. One entry per CDR3 protein results from TCRdb running MiXCR on the reads. The sample has 4,500 to 7,500 distinct CDR3 sequences, under 35% seen once. The sequencing sample was made of cultured T cells, either the whole culture or a sorted T cell fraction (not recorded which). Specified subset: Tr1-enriched cell product generated in vitro against host alloantigens. The receptor source for this set is a human donor in good health.

In regard to this clonotype: One end of the junction does not line up with germline, which may come from a read error. The rearrangement uses TRBV29-1 and TRBJ2-1, with 12 positions matching TRBD2. This CDR3 contains 10 residues. CDR1 is SQVTM and CDR2 is ANQGSEA in the germline V gene. The CDR3 region has the DNA TGCAGCGTTAGGACTAGCGGGGTCTCCTTC. This translates into CSVRTSGVSF.

This clonotype is medium-sized within its sample. The V call is TRBV2, the J call TRBJ2-5, with TRBD2 identical over 8 bases. The ends lost 5 bases at V and 5 bases at J; junction bases unmatched: 7. In germline, CDR1 is SNHLY, CDR2 FYNNEI. The CDR3 length is 14 residues. The CDR3 nucleotides read TGTGCCAGCAGTCGGGGTCTAGCGGGCGAGACCCAGTACTTC. This sequence encodes CASSRGLAGETQYF.

The chain links TRBV7-3 to TRBJ1-6; D unclear. Trimming cost V 3 bases and J 10 bases, with 10 bases left between them. Germline V gene sequence: CDR1 SGHTA, CDR2 FQGTGA. The CDR3 runs to 13 residues. In DNA, the CDR3 is TGTGCCAGCAGCTTTGATTTGAGGTCACCCCTCCACTTT. Amino acid sequence: CASSFDLRSPLHF.

This clonotype rates as medium-sized. This chain connects TRBV19 to TRBJ2-1, with a possible D match to TRBD2 (6 bases). Per the germline V gene, CDR1 is LNHDA and CDR2 is SQIVND (reference sequence). The CDR3 is made up of 15 amino acids. Between the trimmed V and J ends, which lost 4 bases and 5 bases, there was a span of 15 bases. CDR3 in amino acids: CASSRTGTRDNEQFF. The CDR3 nucleotides read TGTGCCAGTAGTAGGACCGGGACTCGAGACAATGAGCAGTTCTTC.

In this sample, this clonotype turned up a few times. Being one base from a much bigger clone, this may be a read error. J is TRBJ2-5 and V is TRBV2; D remains unclear. V lost 8 bases and J 2 bases, leaving 15 bases between the germline ends. CDR3 length equals 14 residues. Per germline, CDR1 SNHLY and CDR2 FYNNEI. The CDR3 loop is CASGGILTQETQYF. The DNA for the CDR3 is TGTGCCAGCGGTGGGATTCTGACTCAAGAGACCCAGTACTTC. The variable domain in full, completed from reference TRBV2 and TRBJ2-5, reads EPEVTQTPSHQVTQMGQEVILRCVPISNHLYFYWYRQILGQKVEFLVSFYNNEISEKSEIFDDQFSVERPDGSNFTLKIRSTKLEDSAMYFCASGGILTQETQYFGPGTRLLVL.

This clonotype is medium-sized within its sample. The chain links TRBV5-1 to TRBJ2-7, with 7 bases lining up with TRBD2. This CDR3 is 14 amino acids long. V dropped 5 bases and J dropped 3; count of bases not matched to a gene: 8. Germline lookup yields CDR1 SGHRS and CDR2 YFSETQ. The CDR3 loop reads CASRQTSGIYEQYF. In nucleotides, the CDR3 is TGCGCCAGCAGACAAACAAGCGGGATCTACGAGCAGTACTTC. Looking up the rest from reference TRBV5-1 and TRBJ2-7 gives the full variable domain: KAGVTQTPRYLIKTRGQQVTLSCSPISGHRSVSWYQQTPGQGLQFLFEYFSETQRNKGNFPGRFSGRQFSNSRSEMNVSTLELGDSALYLCASRQTSGIYEQYFGPGTRLTVT.

This clonotype is medium-sized by share. At one end the junction does not follow the germline gene, possibly because of a read error. The V call is TRBV18, the J call TRBJ2-4, with D hard to call. The length of the CDR3 is 13 residues. Germline CDR1 KGHSH, CDR2 LQKENI. This chain's CDR3 is CASSPSVNIPKAF. DNA of the CDR3: TGTGCCAGCTCACCGTCGGTTAACATCCCCAAGGCCTTC.

Sample share makes this clonotype large. V is TRBV20-1 and J is TRBJ2-1; 7 nucleotides line up with TRBD2. The CDR3 is made up of 15 amino acids. J lost 3 bases, V lost 6 bases, and 11 bases had no gene match. Germline CDR1 and CDR2: DFQATT and SNEGSKA (reference sequence). The chain's CDR3 is CSAREAASGYNEQFF. CDR3 nucleotides: TGCAGTGCCCGAGAGGCGGCTAGCGGCTACAATGAGCAGTTCTTC.

In this sample, this clonotype is medium-sized. V is TRBV4-2 and J is TRBJ1-5, with D unresolved. The V gene lost 0 bases and the J gene lost 6 bases, with 12 bases spanning the gap. Germline V CDR1 and CDR2: LGHNA, YNFKEQ. The CDR3 has 15 residues. The DNA for the CDR3 is TGTGCCAGCAGCCAAGAAGCAGGAAGCGGTCAGCCCCAGCATTTT. It codes for CASSQEAGSGQPQHF.

The rearrangement uses TRBV20-1 and TRBJ2-1; D may be TRBD2 (5 bases). CDR3 length equals 14 residues. The germline CDR1 and CDR2 sequences are DFQATT and SNEGSKA (reference sequence). Trimming took off 3 bases at V and 3 bases at J, with 12 bases between the two ends. The CDR3 DNA reads as TGCAGTGCTAGTTCCGGGATGATCTACAATGAGCAGTTCTTC. This gives the protein CSASSGMIYNEQFF.

This clonotype was counted ten times or more. This rearrangement joins TRBV5-4 to TRBJ2-3, with 7 bases fitting TRBD2. The germline V gene encodes CDR1 SGHNT and CDR2 YYREEE (reference sequence). The J segment lost 5 bases and the V segment lost 0 bases, leaving 3 bases of the junction unmatched. The CDR3 is 14 amino acids. This CDR3 is CASSLGLAVDTQYF. The DNA for the CDR3 is TGTGCCAGCAGCTTGGGTCTAGCGGTAGATACGCAGTATTTT.

The gene calls are TRBV4-1 and TRBJ2-1, with D hard to call. The CDR3 totals 12 residues. Trimming stripped 3 bases from V and 5 bases from J, with 5 bases between. Per the germline V gene, CDR1 is MGHRA and CDR2 is YSYEKL. The CDR3 spells CASSQLDNEQFF. CDR3 sequence (DNA): TGCGCCAGCAGCCAGCTTGACAATGAGCAGTTCTTC.

The chain has TRBV18 and TRBJ1-5; D remains unclear. Trimming removed 3 bases at V and 4 bases at J, with 7 bases between. The germline CDR1 and CDR2 sequences are KGHSH and LQKENI. The CDR3 is 13 residues long. Here the CDR3 DNA reads TGTGCCAGCTCACCCGGGGAAAATCAGCCCCAGCATTTT. Its translation is CASSPGENQPQHF.

CDR3 sequence: CASSQGAEYNEQFF. The CDR3 DNA reads as TGTGCCAGCAGCCAAGGTGCGGAGTACAATGAGCAGTTCTTC. The genes are TRBV3-1 and TRBJ2-1, with D uncertain. Trimming left V 1 base short and J 4 bases short, with 8 bases between. This CDR3 region has 14 residues. Germline loops: CDR1 LGHDT, CDR2 YNNKEL (reference sequence).

Within the sample, this clonotype is medium-sized. V usage is TRBV20-1 and J usage is TRBJ2-5, with D perhaps matching TRBD2 (8 bases). The CDR3 is made up of 13 amino acids. Germline loops: CDR1 DFQATT, CDR2 SNEGSKA (reference sequence). The V and J ends lost 7 bases and 5 bases respectively, with 17 bases between them. Here the CDR3 DNA reads TGCAGTGAACAGGGGCCGGGAGGGGAGACCCAGTACTTC. Translating gives CSEQGPGGETQYF.

The CDR3 region is CASSQDRDPAYEQYF. CDR3 DNA sequence: TGTGCCAGCAGCCAAGATCGGGACCCAGCCTACGAGCAGTACTTC. The J gene is TRBJ2-7, the V gene TRBV3-1, with D possibly being TRBD1 or TRBD2 (5 bases each). This CDR3 has 15 amino acids. Trimming took off 0 bases at V and 2 bases at J, with 11 bases between the two ends. CDR1 and CDR2 from the germline V gene are LGHDT and YNNKEL (reference sequence).

This clonotype is termed medium-sized. The chain links TRBV9 to TRBJ2-7; 7 nucleotides agree with TRBD2. Trimming removed 0 bases from V and 7 bases from J; junction bases left unmatched: 16. CDR3 size: 17 residues. Germline values: CDR1 SGDLS, CDR2 YYNGEE. CDR3 sequence (DNA): TGTGCCAGCAGCGTAGGAGCCCGGGGGGACCCAACGGGGGAGCAGTACTTC. It specifies CASSVGARGDPTGEQYF.

By sample share, this clonotype is medium-sized. The chain carries TRBV5-4 and TRBJ2-1; TRBD2 matches 11 bases. The CDR3 sequence is 15 residues long. V was clipped by 5 bases and J by 7 bases; unmatched bases: 8. In germline, CDR1 is SGHNT, CDR2 YYREEE (reference sequence). The CDR3 sequence is CASSFRLAGINEQFF. In nucleotides, the CDR3 is TGTGCCAGCAGTTTCAGACTAGCGGGGATTAATGAGCAGTTCTTC.

By sample share, this clonotype is medium-sized. The rearrangement joins TRBV20-1 to TRBJ2-1; 9 positions match TRBD2. The trim removed 6 bases at V and 4 bases at J, leaving 7 bases unmatched. The CDR3 spans 14 residues. Per germline, CDR1 DFQATT and CDR2 SNEGSKA (reference sequence). The CDR3 sequence: CSARTSGLYNEQFF. CDR3 nucleotides: TGCAGTGCAAGAACTAGCGGGCTTTACAATGAGCAGTTCTTC.

This clonotype is medium-sized. The V call is TRBV7-8, the J call TRBJ2-1; TRBD2 matches at 7 bases. Germline assignment: CDR1 SGHVS and CDR2 FQNEAQ. The CDR3 is made up of 16 amino acids. V lost 5 bases to trimming and J lost 2 bases; unmatched junction nucleotides: 9. This chain's CDR3 is CASSPTSAGPYNEQFF. For the CDR3, the DNA is TGTGCCAGCAGCCCCACCTCAGCGGGGCCCTACAATGAGCAGTTCTTC.

The chain links TRBV6-5 to TRBJ2-5; 8 positions agree with TRBD1. This CDR3 region has 13 residues. In germline, CDR1 is MNHEY, CDR2 SVGAGI. J was trimmed by 5 bases and V by 6 bases; bases with no gene match: 5. CDR3 sequence: CASSPTGVETQYF. CDR3 bases: TGTGCCAGCAGCCCGACAGGGGTGGAGACCCAGTACTTC.

This sequence joins TRBV9 and TRBJ2-1; D is unclear. Trimming took off 3 bases at V and 4 bases at J, with 11 bases between the two ends. The CDR3 is 14 amino acids. CDR1 and CDR2 from the germline V gene are SGDLS and YYNGEE. This CDR3 is CASSGRVEYNEQFF. As DNA, the CDR3 is TGTGCCAGCAGCGGCCGGGTCGAATACAATGAGCAGTTCTTC.

By proportion, this clonotype is large. CDR3 residues: CASSYSEYNEQFF. The CDR3 coding sequence is TGTGCCAGCAGTTACTCAGAGTACAATGAGCAGTTCTTC. This chain uses TRBV6-5 with TRBJ2-1, with D unclear. The CDR3 runs 13 residues. CDR1 MNHEY and CDR2 SVGAGI come from the germline V gene. V was shortened by 0 bases and J by 4 bases, with 4 bases between the two germline ends.

This clonotype was detected ten times or more. V is TRBV20-1 and J is TRBJ2-1; D gene unclear. Germline CDR1 DFQATT, CDR2 SNEGSKA (reference sequence). There are 14 residues in the CDR3. With 5 bases removed from V and 9 bases from J, the gap between germline ends came to 20 bases. In DNA form, the CDR3 reads TGCAGTGCTTCTATCGGGCCGTATGTGGGTGAGCAGTTCTTC. Translation gives CSASIGPYVGEQFF.

V and J are TRBV7-2 and TRBJ2-5; 9 bases are a match to TRBD2. The CDR3 runs to 17 residues. The germline V gene has CDR1 SGHTA and CDR2 FQGNSA. Trimming took 1 base from V and 0 from J; bases not matched to a gene: 6. This CDR3 reads CASSLVGLARDQETQYF. The CDR3 bases are TGTGCCAGCAGCTTAGTGGGACTAGCTCGTGACCAAGAGACCCAGTACTTC.

By sample share, this clonotype is medium-sized (0.01 to 0.1%). One junction end disagrees with the germline gene, perhaps due to a read error. The genes are TRBV7-7 and TRBJ2-5; the D call may be TRBD1 or TRBD2 (5 bases each). The CDR3 has 13 residues. Germline CDR1 SSHAT, CDR2 FNYEAQ (reference sequence). In nucleotides, the CDR3 is TGTGCTAGCAGCCGGGGCCGGATGGAGACCCAGTACTTC. Translating gives CASSRGRMETQYF.

The chain employs TRBV7-3 and TRBJ1-1, with D unclear. Germline V gene sequence: CDR1 SGHTA, CDR2 FQGTGA. The CDR3 has 13 residues. Trimming took off 4 bases at V and 1 base at J, with 7 bases between the two ends. The CDR3 protein is CASSYDTNTEAFF. The CDR3 region has the DNA TGTGCCAGCAGCTACGACACGAACACTGAAGCTTTCTTT.

The rearrangement links TRBV6-1 to TRBJ1-1, with 7 bases that match TRBD1. CDR3 length equals 13 residues. Per germline, CDR1 MNHNS and CDR2 SASEGT. Germline trimming cut 8 bases from V and 2 bases from J; bases unmatched to any gene: 5. DNA of the CDR3: TGTGCCAGCGTAGGGACAGTTAACACTGAAGCTTTCTTT. Its translation is CASVGTVNTEAFF.

The chain is built from TRBV28 and TRBJ2-2; TRBD1 agrees at 10 bases. This CDR3 contains 14 residues. Germline V CDR1 and CDR2: MDHEN, SYDVKM. Losses at the gene ends were 5 bases for V and 9 bases for J; bases not matched to a gene: 6. This CDR3 reads CASSRTGGDRELFF. For the CDR3, the DNA is TGTGCCAGCAGTCGGACAGGGGGGGACCGGGAGCTGTTTTTT.

V is TRBV19 and J is TRBJ2-1; no definite D call. Trimming removed 2 bases at V and 7 bases at J, with 9 bases between. Germline V CDR1 and CDR2: LNHDA, SQIVND (reference sequence). The CDR3 sequence is 13 residues long. CDR3 nucleotide sequence: TGTGCCAGTAGTATATCCAGCCAAAATGAGCAGTTCTTC. Its protein is CASSISSQNEQFF.

Ten or more counts support this clonotype. This chain uses TRBV12-3 or TRBV12-4 with TRBJ2-7, with 11 bases that match TRBD1. This CDR3 has 16 amino acids. J lost 5 bases, V lost 5 bases, and 11 bases had no gene match. This chain's CDR3 is CASSPPRTGGGNEQYF. The DNA of the CDR3 is TGTGCCAGCAGTCCACCCCGGACAGGGGGCGGGAACGAGCAGTACTTC.

By frequency in the sample, this clonotype is medium-sized (0.01 to 0.1%). J is TRBJ2-3 and V is TRBV20-1; TRBD2 matches 11 bases. V was clipped by 5 bases and J by 2 bases; unmatched bases: 6. The V gene's germline CDR1 is DFQATT and CDR2 SNEGSKA (reference sequence). The CDR3 runs to 15 residues. CDR3 nucleotides: TGCAGTGCTCAAACTAGCGGGAGCAACACAGATACGCAGTATTTT. Translating it yields CSAQTSGSNTDTQYF.